Listed below are T cell receptor beta chains from one sample, sequenced in a study of blood T cells in healthy people across ages. TCRdb analysed the 5' RACE reads with MiXCR anew, one entry per CDR3 protein. Of about 970,000 distinct CDR3 sequences in the sample, roughly 51% are singletons; the top ten hold over 20%. The source material was blood. The receptors were gathered from a woman aged 55 to 70 in good health. Both conserved end residues are part of each CDR3. Fields, in order: D gene, V gene, clone size, J gene, CDR3 DNA, CDR3 protein. D genes are given only for firm matches. The size field is filled for only some rows; it gives once, few, many or a size class.

d_gene: .
v_gene: TRBV11-2
abundance: few
j_gene: TRBJ1-2
CDR3nt: TGTGCCAGCAGCAACGGACAGTTTAATGGCTACACCTTC
CDR3aa: CASSNGQFNGYTF

d_gene: .
v_gene: TRBV7-9
abundance: few
j_gene: TRBJ2-7
CDR3nt: TGTGCCAGCAGCCGCGCAGACAGCCCTGAGCAGTACTTC
CDR3aa: CASSRADSPEQYF

d_gene: .
v_gene: TRBV7-2
abundance: few
j_gene: TRBJ2-3
CDR3nt: TGTGCCAGCAAGGCGGGGTTCACAGATACGCAGTATTTT
CDR3aa: CASKAGFTDTQYF

d_gene: .
v_gene: TRBV9
abundance: .
j_gene: TRBJ2-7
CDR3nt: TGTGCCAGCAGCGGCCAGGCCGAGCAGTACTTC
CDR3aa: CASSGQAEQYF

d_gene: TRBD2
v_gene: TRBV5-1
abundance: .
j_gene: TRBJ2-1
CDR3nt: TGCGCCAGCAGCTTGGCCGGGACTAGCTGGTTCTTC
CDR3aa: CASSLAGTSWFF

d_gene: .
v_gene: TRBV7-6
abundance: .
j_gene: TRBJ2-5
CDR3nt: TGTGCCAGCAGCTTATTTGAGGGTCGGGAGCAGTACTTC
CDR3aa: CASSLFEGREQYF

d_gene: .
v_gene: TRBV12-3/TRBV12-4
abundance: .
j_gene: TRBJ2-5
CDR3nt: TGTGCCAGCAGGAGGTCCAACGGCGCTTACAATGAGCAGTACTTC
CDR3aa: CASRRSNGAYNEQYF

d_gene: TRBD1
v_gene: TRBV5-6
abundance: .
j_gene: TRBJ2-5
CDR3nt: TGTGCCAGCAGCTTGGGGACAGGGACCAGAGAGCAGTACTTC
CDR3aa: CASSLGTGTREQYF

d_gene: TRBD2
v_gene: TRBV20-1
abundance: once
j_gene: TRBJ2-5
CDR3nt: TGCAGTGCGGTCGGGACTAGCGGGAGGGAGACCCAGTACTTC
CDR3aa: CSAVGTSGRETQYF

d_gene: .
v_gene: TRBV20-1
abundance: few
j_gene: TRBJ2-1
CDR3nt: TGCAGTGCTAGAGTTTTGGGGCTGGGGGGAACGGGATTGAATGAGCAGTTCTTC
CDR3aa: CSARVLGLGGTGLNEQFF

d_gene: TRBD2
v_gene: TRBV20-1
abundance: .
j_gene: TRBJ2-1
CDR3nt: TGCAGTGCTAGACTAGCGGGCTTTTACAATGAGCAGTTCTTC
CDR3aa: CSARLAGFYNEQFF

d_gene: TRBD2
v_gene: TRBV7-2
abundance: many
j_gene: TRBJ2-1
CDR3nt: TGTGCCAGCAGCTTGTCACTAGCGAGCCACAATGAGCAGTTCTTC
CDR3aa: CASSLSLASHNEQFF

d_gene: .
v_gene: TRBV27
abundance: .
j_gene: TRBJ2-4
CDR3nt: TGTGCCAGCAGTTTATCGCTCAGGACGAAAAACATTCAGTACTTC
CDR3aa: CASSLSLRTKNIQYF

d_gene: .
v_gene: TRBV7-2
abundance: .
j_gene: TRBJ2-7
CDR3nt: TGTGCCAGCAGCTTCGGCTTCTACGAGCAGTACTTC
CDR3aa: CASSFGFYEQYF

d_gene: .
v_gene: TRBV21-1
abundance: once
j_gene: TRBJ2-7
CDR3nt: TGTGCCAGCAGCAACAGAGTCAGGGGCTCCTACGAGCAGTACTTC
CDR3aa: CASSNRVRGSYEQYF

d_gene: TRBD1
v_gene: TRBV2
abundance: .
j_gene: TRBJ1-6
CDR3nt: TGTGCCAGCAGGGAGAACAGGGGCACGATTAATTCACCCCTCCACTTT
CDR3aa: CASRENRGTINSPLHF

d_gene: .
v_gene: TRBV9
abundance: few
j_gene: TRBJ2-5
CDR3nt: TGTGCCAGCAGCTCCTCCCCCGTTAGAGAGACCCAGTACTTC
CDR3aa: CASSSSPVRETQYF

d_gene: TRBD2
v_gene: TRBV6-1
abundance: .
j_gene: TRBJ2-7
CDR3nt: TGTGCCAGCACCGAAAGGGGTAGCGGGGAAATTGGTTCCTACGAGCAGTACTTC
CDR3aa: CASTERGSGEIGSYEQYF

d_gene: .
v_gene: TRBV7-2
abundance: .
j_gene: TRBJ2-5
CDR3nt: TGTGCCAGCAGCACCCAGGGTCCCCAGTACTTC
CDR3aa: CASSTQGPQYF

d_gene: .
v_gene: TRBV7-8
abundance: .
j_gene: TRBJ2-1
CDR3nt: TGTGCCAGCAGCCTCATCAGCTCCTACAATGAGCAGTTCTTC
CDR3aa: CASSLISSYNEQFF

d_gene: TRBD2
v_gene: TRBV11-2
abundance: once
j_gene: TRBJ2-1
CDR3nt: TGTGCCAGCCGGGGGGGCGGGAGTATTCACTACAATGAGCAGTTCTTC
CDR3aa: CASRGGGSIHYNEQFF

d_gene: .
v_gene: TRBV10-3
abundance: few
j_gene: TRBJ2-7
CDR3nt: TGTGCCATCAGTGGGCAGACAGGATCCGGGCAGAAGTACGAGCAGTACTTC
CDR3aa: CAISGQTGSGQKYEQYF

d_gene: .
v_gene: TRBV7-8
abundance: many
j_gene: TRBJ2-5
CDR3nt: TGTGCCAGCAGCTTATCAGGGAATCAAGAGACCCAGTACTTC
CDR3aa: CASSLSGNQETQYF

d_gene: .
v_gene: TRBV4-3
abundance: .
j_gene: TRBJ1-4
CDR3nt: TGCGCCAGCAGCCAAGATCAAGGAGGGGCGGAAGAAAAACTGTTTTTT
CDR3aa: CASSQDQGGAEEKLFF

d_gene: .
v_gene: TRBV7-9
abundance: .
j_gene: TRBJ2-7
CDR3nt: TGTGCCAGCAGCTCCCAAGGTCCGGGAGCCCCCTCCTACGAGCAGTACTTC
CDR3aa: CASSSQGPGAPSYEQYF

d_gene: .
v_gene: TRBV29-1
abundance: few
j_gene: TRBJ2-1
CDR3nt: TGCAGCGTTGATGGAGGGTTATCCTCCTACAATGAGCAGTTCTTC
CDR3aa: CSVDGGLSSYNEQFF

d_gene: TRBD2
v_gene: TRBV3-1
abundance: .
j_gene: TRBJ2-7
CDR3nt: TGTGCCAGCAGCCCCAGAAAGCTAGCGGGAACCTACGAGCAGTACTTC
CDR3aa: CASSPRKLAGTYEQYF

d_gene: .
v_gene: TRBV24-1
abundance: many
j_gene: TRBJ1-5
CDR3nt: TGTGCCACCGCTGGGGCAGACTATAGCAATCAGCCCCAGCATTTT
CDR3aa: CATAGADYSNQPQHF

d_gene: TRBD1
v_gene: TRBV6-6
abundance: .
j_gene: TRBJ1-2
CDR3nt: TGTGCCAGCGTCACTGAACAGGGGACGAACTATGGCTACACCTTC
CDR3aa: CASVTEQGTNYGYTF

d_gene: .
v_gene: TRBV28
abundance: .
j_gene: TRBJ2-5
CDR3nt: TGTGCCAGCAGGACTTCGGGAGTGGAGACCCAGTACTTC
CDR3aa: CASRTSGVETQYF

d_gene: .
v_gene: TRBV28
abundance: few
j_gene: TRBJ2-7
CDR3nt: TGTGCCAGCAGTTTGTTAGGGACCTACGAGCAGTACTTC
CDR3aa: CASSLLGTYEQYF

d_gene: .
v_gene: TRBV29-1
abundance: few
j_gene: TRBJ2-4
CDR3nt: TGCAGCGTTGTGGCGGGAATTGACATTCAGTACTTC
CDR3aa: CSVVAGIDIQYF

d_gene: TRBD1
v_gene: TRBV11-1
abundance: once
j_gene: TRBJ2-2
CDR3nt: TGTGCCAGCAGCCAGGACAGGCGGACCGGGGAGCTGTTTTTT
CDR3aa: CASSQDRRTGELFF

d_gene: .
v_gene: TRBV30
abundance: .
j_gene: TRBJ1-4
CDR3nt: TGTGCCTGGAAGACTGGGACACCTACTCTAGAAAAACTGTTTTTT
CDR3aa: CAWKTGTPTLEKLFF

d_gene: TRBD1
v_gene: TRBV4-1
abundance: many
j_gene: TRBJ1-2
CDR3nt: TGCGCCAGCAGCCACCCGGGACAGGGTACAGGCTACACCTTC
CDR3aa: CASSHPGQGTGYTF

d_gene: TRBD2
v_gene: TRBV2
abundance: few
j_gene: TRBJ2-1
CDR3nt: TGTGCCAGCAGTGGGACTAGGGGATACAATGAGCAGTTCTTC
CDR3aa: CASSGTRGYNEQFF

d_gene: .
v_gene: TRBV4-2
abundance: .
j_gene: TRBJ2-1
CDR3nt: TGTGCCAGCAGCCACGGGGACTTCTCCTACAATGAGCAGTTCTTC
CDR3aa: CASSHGDFSYNEQFF

d_gene: TRBD2
v_gene: TRBV2
abundance: .
j_gene: TRBJ2-2
CDR3nt: TGTGCCAGCAGTCGCCAGACAAGGACTAGCGGGAGGGCCGAGAATACCGGGGAGCTGTTTTTT
CDR3aa: CASSRQTRTSGRAENTGELFF

d_gene: TRBD2
v_gene: TRBV7-9
abundance: few
j_gene: TRBJ2-3
CDR3nt: TGTGCCAGCAGCCTCTATAGCGGGACTGCATCAGATACGCAGTATTTT
CDR3aa: CASSLYSGTASDTQYF

d_gene: .
v_gene: TRBV15
abundance: .
j_gene: TRBJ2-3
CDR3nt: TGTGCCACCAGCAGAGCCCCCAGCACAGATACGCAGTATTTT
CDR3aa: CATSRAPSTDTQYF

d_gene: .
v_gene: TRBV6-2/TRBV6-3
abundance: few
j_gene: TRBJ2-5
CDR3nt: TGTGCCACCCAGAGGCTAGCTCGGCACCAAGAGACCCAGTACTTC
CDR3aa: CATQRLARHQETQYF

d_gene: .
v_gene: TRBV12-3/TRBV12-4
abundance: few
j_gene: TRBJ2-7
CDR3nt: TGTGCCAGCAGTTTTTTCTTTGGGCTGTCGTCCTACGAGCAGTACTTC
CDR3aa: CASSFFFGLSSYEQYF